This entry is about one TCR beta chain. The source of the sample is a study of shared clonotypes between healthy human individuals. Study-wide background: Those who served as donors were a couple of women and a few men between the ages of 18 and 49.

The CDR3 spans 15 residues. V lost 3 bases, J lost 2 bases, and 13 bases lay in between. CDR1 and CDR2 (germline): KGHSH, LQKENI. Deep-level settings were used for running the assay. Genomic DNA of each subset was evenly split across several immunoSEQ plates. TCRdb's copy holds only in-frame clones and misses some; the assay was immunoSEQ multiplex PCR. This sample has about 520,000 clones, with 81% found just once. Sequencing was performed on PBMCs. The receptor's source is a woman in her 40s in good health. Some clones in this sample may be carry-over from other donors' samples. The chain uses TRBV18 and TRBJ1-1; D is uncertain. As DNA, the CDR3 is TGTGCCAGCTCACCCCTCGCCGGGGTCAACACTGAAGCTTTCTTT. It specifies CASSPLAGVNTEAFF.